This T cell receptor beta chain was found in a study of cytomegalovirus exposure and HLA in healthy donors. About the research overall: The same platform used for the 666 first-cohort repertoires was also used for the 90 to 150 validation repertoires, as a later analysis reported.

CDR3 length: 16 residues. V gave up 4 bases and J gave up 1 base, with 16 bases separating them. CDR1 is MDHEN, CDR2 SYDVKM, per germline. Produced via immunoSEQ multiplex PCR; TCRdb's table is partial and in-frame only. The table includes roughly 330,000 clones, roughly 87% detected once. The chain employs TRBV28 and TRBJ1-1; D possibly corresponds to TRBD1 (5 bases). Sequenced: PBMCs. This receptor was taken from a woman in her twenties or thirties in good health and CMV-seropositive. Here the CDR3 reads CASSSQVLQGNTEAFF. The CDR3 DNA is TGTGCCAGCAGTTCACAGGTCCTCCAGGGGAACACTGAAGCTTTCTTT.